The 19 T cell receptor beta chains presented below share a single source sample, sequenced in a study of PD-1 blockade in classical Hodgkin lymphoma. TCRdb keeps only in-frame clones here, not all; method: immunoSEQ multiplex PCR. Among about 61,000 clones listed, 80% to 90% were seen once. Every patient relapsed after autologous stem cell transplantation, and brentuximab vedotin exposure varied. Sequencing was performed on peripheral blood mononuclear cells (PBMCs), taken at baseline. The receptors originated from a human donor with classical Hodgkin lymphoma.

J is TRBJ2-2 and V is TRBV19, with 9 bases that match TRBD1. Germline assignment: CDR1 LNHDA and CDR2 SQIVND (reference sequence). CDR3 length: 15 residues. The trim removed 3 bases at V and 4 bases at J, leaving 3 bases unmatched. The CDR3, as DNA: TGTGCCAGTAGTATGGAGACAGGGGGCACCGGGGAGCTGTTTTTT. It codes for CASSMETGGTGELFF.

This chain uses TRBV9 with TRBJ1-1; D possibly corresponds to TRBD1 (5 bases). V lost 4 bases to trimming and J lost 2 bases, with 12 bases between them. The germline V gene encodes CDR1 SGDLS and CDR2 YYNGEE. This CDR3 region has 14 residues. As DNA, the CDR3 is TGTGCCAGCAGCCCTCAGGGACCTAACACTGAAGCTTTCTTT. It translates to CASSPQGPNTEAFF.

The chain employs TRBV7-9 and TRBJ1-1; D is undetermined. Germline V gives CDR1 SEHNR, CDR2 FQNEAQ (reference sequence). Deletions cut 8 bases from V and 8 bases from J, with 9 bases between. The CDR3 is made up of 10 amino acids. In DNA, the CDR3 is TGTGCCAGCTTTATAGGCGAAGCTTTCTTT. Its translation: CASFIGEAFF.

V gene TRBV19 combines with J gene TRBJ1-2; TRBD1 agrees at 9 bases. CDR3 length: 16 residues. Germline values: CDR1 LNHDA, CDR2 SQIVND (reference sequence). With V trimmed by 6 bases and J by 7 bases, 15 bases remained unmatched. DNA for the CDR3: TGTGCCAGTAGAACACAGGGGGCCTTCTTTCCATTTGGCTACACCTTC. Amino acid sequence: CASRTQGAFFPFGYTF.

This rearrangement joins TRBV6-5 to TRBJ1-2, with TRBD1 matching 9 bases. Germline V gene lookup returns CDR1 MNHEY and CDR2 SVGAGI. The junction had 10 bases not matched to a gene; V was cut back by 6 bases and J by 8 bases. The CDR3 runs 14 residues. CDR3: CASRGQGGPYGYTF. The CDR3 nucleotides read TGTGCCAGCAGGGGACAGGGAGGCCCTTACGGCTACACCTTC.

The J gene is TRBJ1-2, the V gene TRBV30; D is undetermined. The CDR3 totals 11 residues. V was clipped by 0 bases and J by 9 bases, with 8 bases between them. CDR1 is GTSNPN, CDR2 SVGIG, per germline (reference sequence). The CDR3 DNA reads TGTGCCTGGAGTGTATTCACGCGCTACACCTTC. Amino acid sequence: CAWSVFTRYTF.

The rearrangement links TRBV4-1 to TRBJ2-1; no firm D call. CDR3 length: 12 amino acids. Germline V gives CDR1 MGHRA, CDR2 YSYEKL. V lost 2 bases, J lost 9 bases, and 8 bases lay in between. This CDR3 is CASSQIGSEQFF. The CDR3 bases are TGCGCCAGCAGCCAAATCGGGTCTGAGCAGTTCTTC.

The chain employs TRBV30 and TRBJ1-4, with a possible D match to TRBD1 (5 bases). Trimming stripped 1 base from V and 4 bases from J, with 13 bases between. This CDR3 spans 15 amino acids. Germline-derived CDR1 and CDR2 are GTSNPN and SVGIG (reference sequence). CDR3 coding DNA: TGTGCCTGGAGTGCAAAAACAGGCCTTAATGAAAAACTGTTTTTT. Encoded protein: CAWSAKTGLNEKLFF.

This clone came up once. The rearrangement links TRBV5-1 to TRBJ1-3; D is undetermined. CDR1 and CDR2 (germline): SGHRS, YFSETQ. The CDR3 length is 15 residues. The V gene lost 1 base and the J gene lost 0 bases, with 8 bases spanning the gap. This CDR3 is CASSLTQVSGNTIYF. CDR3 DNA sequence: TGCGCCAGCAGCTTGACCCAGGTCTCTGGAAACACCATATATTTT.

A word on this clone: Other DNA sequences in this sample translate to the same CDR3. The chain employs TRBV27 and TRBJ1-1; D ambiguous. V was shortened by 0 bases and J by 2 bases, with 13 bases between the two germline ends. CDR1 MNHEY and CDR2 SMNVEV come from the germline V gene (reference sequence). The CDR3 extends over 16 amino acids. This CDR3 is CASSLSTGARNTEAFF. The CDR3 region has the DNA TGTGCCAGCAGTTTATCGACGGGAGCGCGAAACACTGAAGCTTTCTTT.

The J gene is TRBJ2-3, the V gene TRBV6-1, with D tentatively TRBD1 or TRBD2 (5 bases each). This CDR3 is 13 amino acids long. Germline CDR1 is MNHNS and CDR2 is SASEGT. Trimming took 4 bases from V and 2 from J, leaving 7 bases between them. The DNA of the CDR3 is TGTGCCAGCAGTGTCGGGGCCACAGATACGCAGTATTTT. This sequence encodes CASSVGATDTQYF.

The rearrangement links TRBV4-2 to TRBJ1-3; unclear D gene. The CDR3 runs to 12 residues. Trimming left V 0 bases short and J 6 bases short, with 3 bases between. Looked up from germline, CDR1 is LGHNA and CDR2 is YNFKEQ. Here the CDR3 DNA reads TGTGCCAGCAGCCAAGATCAAAACACCATATATTTT. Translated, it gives CASSQDQNTIYF.

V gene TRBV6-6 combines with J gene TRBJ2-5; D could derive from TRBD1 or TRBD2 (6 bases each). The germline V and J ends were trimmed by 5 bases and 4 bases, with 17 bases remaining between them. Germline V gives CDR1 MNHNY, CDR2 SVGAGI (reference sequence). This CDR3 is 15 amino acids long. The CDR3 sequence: CASSPVRGQAETQYF. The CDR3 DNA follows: TGTGCCAGCAGTCCGGTACGGGGGCAGGCAGAGACCCAGTACTTC.

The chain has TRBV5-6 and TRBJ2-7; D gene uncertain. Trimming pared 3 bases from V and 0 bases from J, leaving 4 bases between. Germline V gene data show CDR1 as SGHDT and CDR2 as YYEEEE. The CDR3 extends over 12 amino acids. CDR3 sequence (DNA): TGTGCCAGCAGCTCGAGCTCCTACGAGCAGTACTTC. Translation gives CASSSSSYEQYF.

The CDR3 here is CASSQDQDLQPPLHF. CDR3 nucleotides: TGCGCCAGCAGCCAAGATCAGGACCTGCAGCCACCCCTCCACTTT. The chain is built from TRBV4-1 and TRBJ1-6; no definite D call. Germline CDR1 is MGHRA and CDR2 is YSYEKL. V was shortened by 0 bases and J by 11 bases, with 14 bases between the two germline ends. The CDR3 totals 15 residues.

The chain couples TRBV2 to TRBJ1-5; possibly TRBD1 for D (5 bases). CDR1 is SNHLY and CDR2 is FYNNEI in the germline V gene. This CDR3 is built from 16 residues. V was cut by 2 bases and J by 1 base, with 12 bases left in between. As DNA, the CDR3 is TGTGCCAGCAGTGAATTTGGGGGATTGAGCAATCAGCCCCAGCATTTT. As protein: CASSEFGGLSNQPQHF.

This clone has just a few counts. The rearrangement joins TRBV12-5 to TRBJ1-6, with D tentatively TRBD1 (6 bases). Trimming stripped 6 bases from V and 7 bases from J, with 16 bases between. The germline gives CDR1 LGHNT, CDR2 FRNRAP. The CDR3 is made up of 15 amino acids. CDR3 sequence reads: CASGRRTETNSPLHF. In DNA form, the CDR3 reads TGTGCTAGTGGACGGAGGACAGAAACGAATTCACCCCTCCACTTT. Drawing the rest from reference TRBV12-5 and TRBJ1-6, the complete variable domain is DARVTQTPRHKVTEMGQEVTMRCQPILGHNTVFWYRQTMMQGLELLAYFRNRAPLDDSGMPKDRFSAEMPDATLATLKIQPSEPRDSAVYFCASGRRTETNSPLHFGNGTRLTVT.

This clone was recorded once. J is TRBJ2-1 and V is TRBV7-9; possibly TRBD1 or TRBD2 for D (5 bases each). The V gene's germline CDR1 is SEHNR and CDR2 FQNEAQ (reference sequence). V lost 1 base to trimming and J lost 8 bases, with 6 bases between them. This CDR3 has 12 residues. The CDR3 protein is CASSLVGHEQFF. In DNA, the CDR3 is TGTGCCAGCAGCTTAGTGGGACATGAGCAGTTCTTC.

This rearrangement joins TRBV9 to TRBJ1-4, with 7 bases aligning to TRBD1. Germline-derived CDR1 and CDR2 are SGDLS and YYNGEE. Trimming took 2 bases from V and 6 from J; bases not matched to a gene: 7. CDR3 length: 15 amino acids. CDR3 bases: TGTGCCAGCAGCGTCGACGGGACAGCCTATGAAAAACTGTTTTTT. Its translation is CASSVDGTAYEKLFF. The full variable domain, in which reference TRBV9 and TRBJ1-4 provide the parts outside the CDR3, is DSGVTQTPKHLITATGQRVTLRCSPRSGDLSVYWYQQSLDQGLQFLIQYYNGEERAKGNILERFSAQQFPDLHSELNLSSLELGDSALYFCASSVDGTAYEKLFFGSGTQLSVL.